Shown below are 22 T cell receptor beta chains from a single sample sequenced in a study of shared clonotypes between healthy human individuals. Libraries were prepared by immunoSEQ multiplex PCR; TCRdb keeps only in-frame clonotypes and omits some of them. In the table there are about 490,000 clones, roughly 80% of which are singletons. The sample taken for sequencing was PBMCs. These receptors were collected from a woman in her forties in good health. Some clones in this sample may be carry-over from other donors' samples.

Regarding this clone: Given a far larger clone just one base away, this is likely a sequencing read error. This rearrangement joins TRBV6-5 to TRBJ2-7, with 8 nucleotides matching TRBD1. V lost 2 bases, J lost 4 bases, and 7 bases stayed unmatched. Germline V gives CDR1 MNHEY, CDR2 SVGAGI. The CDR3 runs to 15 residues. CDR3: CASSYTGTGLYEQYF. Written as DNA, the CDR3 is TGTGCCAGCAGTTACACGGGGACAGGACTATACGAGCAGTACTTC.

The chain has TRBV6-1 and TRBJ1-3, with D unresolved. Between the trimmed V and J ends, which lost 2 bases and 1 base, there was a span of 9 bases. From germline, CDR1 is MNHNS and CDR2 SASEGT. The CDR3 length is 15 residues. In DNA, the CDR3 is TGTGCCAGCAGTGAATTAGAGCCTTCTGGAAACACCATATATTTT. Its translation: CASSELEPSGNTIYF.

This chain uses TRBV10-1 with TRBJ1-1; TRBD1 is a possible D gene (6 bases). Trimming cost V 3 bases and J 3 bases, with 11 bases left between them. The CDR3 runs to 14 residues. Germline CDR1 and CDR2: WNHNN and SYGVQD (reference sequence). The CDR3, as DNA: TGCGCCAGCAGTGACTCAGGGGAGGACACTGAAGCTTTCTTT. Residues: CASSDSGEDTEAFF.

This rearrangement joins TRBV28 to TRBJ2-1; 8 nucleotides match TRBD2. The J segment lost 0 bases and the V segment lost 7 bases, leaving 11 bases of the junction unmatched. Germline V CDR1 and CDR2: MDHEN, SYDVKM. The CDR3 covers 17 residues. Here the CDR3 reads CASITRGGSSSYNEQFF. For the CDR3, the DNA is TGTGCCAGCATCACCCGCGGGGGGAGCAGCTCCTACAATGAGCAGTTCTTC.

This clone was counted once. The rearrangement joins TRBV6-1 to TRBJ1-2; D uncertain. The length of the CDR3 is 15 residues. In germline, CDR1 is MNHNS, CDR2 SASEGT. Between the trimmed V and J ends, which lost 3 bases and 8 bases, there was a span of 19 bases. The CDR3 bases are TGTGCCAGCAGTGATGGGCTTAGACCTCTTAGAGGCTACACCTTC. Translated: CASSDGLRPLRGYTF.

To note about this clone: A read error is likely here: a far larger clone is one base away. The chain carries TRBV5-1 and TRBJ1-1; 7 bases are a match to TRBD1. CDR1 is SGHRS and CDR2 is YFSETQ in the germline V gene. The CDR3 runs to 14 residues. V lost 0 bases to trimming and J lost 4 bases; unmatched junction nucleotides: 3. In DNA form, the CDR3 reads TGCGCCAGCAGCTTGGAGACAGGGAGCACTGAAGCTTTCTTT. Translating gives CASSLETGSTEAFF.

The rearrangement joins TRBV5-4 to TRBJ2-5; unclear D gene. This CDR3 comprises 16 residues. Germline values: CDR1 SGHNT, CDR2 YYREEE (reference sequence). Trimming cost V 0 bases and J 7 bases, with 19 bases left between them. CDR3 bases: TGTGCCAGCAGCTTGGCCATAGGCGGCGCATTGGGGACCCAGTACTTC. Residues: CASSLAIGGALGTQYF.

The gene calls are TRBV29-1 and TRBJ2-1; TRBD2 matches 9 bases. The trim removed 3 bases at V and 0 bases at J, leaving 6 bases unmatched. CDR3 length: 16 residues. Germline V gives CDR1 SQVTM, CDR2 ANQGSEA. This CDR3 reads CSVESGSGSSYNEQFF. The CDR3 DNA is TGCAGCGTTGAGTCTGGTAGCGGGAGCTCCTACAATGAGCAGTTCTTC.

To note about this clone: A single base separates this from a much larger clone, so it may be a read error. The chain employs TRBV19 and TRBJ2-1; 7 bases are shared with TRBD1. Per germline, CDR1 LNHDA and CDR2 SQIVND (reference sequence). The CDR3 has 14 residues. As DNA, the CDR3 is TGTGCCAGTAGTATAGATAGGGGGCGTAATGAGCAGCTCTTC. Translated, it gives CASSIDRGRNEQLF.

The V and J genes are TRBV28 and TRBJ2-2, with 12 bases identical to TRBD2. CDR1 is MDHEN, CDR2 SYDVKM, per germline. The CDR3 extends over 17 amino acids. V was clipped by 5 bases and J by 5 bases; unmatched bases: 9. CDR3 region: CASSRRLAGDGTGELFF. The CDR3 DNA reads as TGTGCCAGCAGTAGGCGACTAGCGGGAGATGGAACCGGGGAGCTGTTTTTT.

The chain recombines TRBV7-9 with TRBJ2-7; TRBD2 might be the D (6 bases). This CDR3 has 14 residues. Germline CDR1 is SEHNR and CDR2 is FQNEAQ (reference sequence). The V gene lost 6 bases and the J gene lost 1 base, with 13 bases spanning the gap. The chain's CDR3 is CASSRRRDSYEQYF. CDR3 sequence (DNA): TGTGCCAGCAGTAGGCGGCGGGATTCCTACGAGCAGTACTTC.

V and J are TRBV27 and TRBJ1-5; TRBD1 matches at 9 bases. This CDR3 region has 15 residues. CDR1 and CDR2 from the germline V gene are MNHEY and SMNVEV (reference sequence). V gave up 5 bases and J gave up 5 bases; unmatched junction bases: 7. The CDR3 reads CASSPAGQGYQPQHF. The CDR3 coding sequence is TGTGCCAGCAGTCCGGCGGGACAGGGTTATCAGCCCCAGCATTTT.

The CDR3 DNA is TGTGCCAGCAGCCCATCTTACGACTACGAGCAGTACTTC. Translating it yields CASSPSYDYEQYF. The J gene is TRBJ2-7, the V gene TRBV14, with D unclear. The V gene lost 4 bases and the J gene lost 3 bases, with 10 bases spanning the gap. The CDR3 spans 13 residues. Germline V gene sequence: CDR1 SGHDN, CDR2 FVKESK. Full variable domain (outside the CDR3, taken from reference TRBV14 and TRBJ2-7): EAGVTQFPSHSVIEKGQTVTLRCDPISGHDNLYWYRRVMGKEIKFLLHFVKESKQDESGMPNNRFLAERTGGTYSTLKVQPAELEDSGVYFCASSPSYDYEQYFGPGTRLTVT.

Comment on this clone: Other DNA sequences within the sample encode an identical CDR3. The chain links TRBV14 to TRBJ2-7; the D is unclear. V was trimmed by 4 bases and J by 3 bases, leaving 7 bases between them. Germline V gene data show CDR1 as SGHDN and CDR2 as FVKESK. The CDR3 totals 12 residues. CDR3 sequence: CASSPTGYEQYF. In DNA, the CDR3 is TGTGCCAGCAGCCCCACCGGCTACGAGCAGTACTTC. Full variable domain (missing parts from reference TRBV14 and TRBJ2-7): EAGVTQFPSHSVIEKGQTVTLRCDPISGHDNLYWYRRVMGKEIKFLLHFVKESKQDESGMPNNRFLAERTGGTYSTLKVQPAELEDSGVYFCASSPTGYEQYFGPGTRLTVT.

The chain carries TRBV4-2 and TRBJ2-1; 7 bases fit TRBD2. CDR1 and CDR2 from the germline V gene are LGHNA and YNFKEQ. The ends lost 1 base at V and 1 base at J; junction bases unmatched: 13. The CDR3 runs to 19 residues. CDR3 DNA: TGTGCCAGCAGCCAAGTCAAGGGTACTAGCGATTCGTCCTACAATGAGCAGTTCTTC. Translation gives CASSQVKGTSDSSYNEQFF.

This rearrangement joins TRBV5-1 to TRBJ1-1; 7 nucleotides line up with TRBD1. Trimming took 5 bases from V and 3 from J; bases not matched to a gene: 4. Germline V gives CDR1 SGHRS, CDR2 YFSETQ. The CDR3 loop spans 13 amino acids. The CDR3 sequence: CASRYGTDTEAFF. In DNA, the CDR3 is TGCGCCAGCAGGTACGGGACAGACACTGAAGCTTTCTTT.

Regarding this clone: It differs at one base from a far larger clone, so likely a read error. This sequence joins TRBV7-9 and TRBJ2-1, with D perhaps assigned TRBD1 or TRBD2 (5 bases each). Per germline, CDR1 SEHNR and CDR2 FQNEAQ (reference sequence). Trimming cost V 2 bases and J 0 bases, with 8 bases left between them. The CDR3 runs to 15 residues. This chain's CDR3 is CASSLPGSSYNEQFF. The CDR3 region has the DNA TGTGCCAGCAGCTTACCAGGGAGCTCCTACAATGAGCAGTTCTTC.

The V call is TRBV5-1, the J call TRBJ2-3, with TRBD1 identical over 9 bases. The CDR3 totals 17 residues. The germline gives CDR1 SGHRS, CDR2 YFSETQ. Trimming at V came to 2 bases and at J to 1 base, leaving 8 bases not matched to a gene. The CDR3 DNA sequence: TGCGCCAGCAGCTTATTCACGGGACAGGGCGGCACAGATACGCAGTATTTT. Its translation: CASSLFTGQGGTDTQYF.

V is TRBV28 and J is TRBJ2-7; maybe TRBD1 (6 bases). Looked up from germline, CDR1 is MDHEN and CDR2 is SYDVKM. The CDR3 spans 14 residues. V was clipped by 4 bases and J by 4 bases, with 14 bases between them. The CDR3 region is CASSSPGHLYEQYF. CDR3 in DNA: TGTGCCAGCAGTTCTCCGGGACACCTATACGAGCAGTACTTC.

The rearrangement joins TRBV5-3 to TRBJ2-2; D not certain. TRBV5-3 is flagged as an ORF with uncertain function. CDR3 size: 13 residues. Trimming cost V 10 bases and J 3 bases, with 13 bases left between them. This chain's CDR3 is CAFHGFHTGELFF. CDR3 sequence (DNA): TGTGCCTTCCACGGGTTCCACACCGGGGAGCTGTTTTTT.

This chain joins TRBV5-1 and TRBJ1-5, with D uncertain. Germline V gene lookup returns CDR1 SGHRS and CDR2 YFSETQ. With 1 base removed from V and 5 bases from J, the gap between germline ends came to 10 bases. The length of the CDR3 is 14 residues. The CDR3 DNA sequence: TGCGCCAGCAGCTTGACCCCAGTGTATCAGCCCCAGCATTTT. Translating it yields CASSLTPVYQPQHF.

About this clone itself: A far larger clone is a single base away, which makes a read error likely. The J gene is TRBJ1-1, the V gene TRBV19; the D gene is possibly TRBD1 (5 bases). The germline V gene has CDR1 LNHDA and CDR2 SQIVND (reference sequence). CDR3 length equals 13 residues. The CDR3 is CVSSSGLNTEAFF. Written as DNA, the CDR3 is TGTGTCAGTAGTTCAGGGCTCAACACTGAAGCTTTCTTT.